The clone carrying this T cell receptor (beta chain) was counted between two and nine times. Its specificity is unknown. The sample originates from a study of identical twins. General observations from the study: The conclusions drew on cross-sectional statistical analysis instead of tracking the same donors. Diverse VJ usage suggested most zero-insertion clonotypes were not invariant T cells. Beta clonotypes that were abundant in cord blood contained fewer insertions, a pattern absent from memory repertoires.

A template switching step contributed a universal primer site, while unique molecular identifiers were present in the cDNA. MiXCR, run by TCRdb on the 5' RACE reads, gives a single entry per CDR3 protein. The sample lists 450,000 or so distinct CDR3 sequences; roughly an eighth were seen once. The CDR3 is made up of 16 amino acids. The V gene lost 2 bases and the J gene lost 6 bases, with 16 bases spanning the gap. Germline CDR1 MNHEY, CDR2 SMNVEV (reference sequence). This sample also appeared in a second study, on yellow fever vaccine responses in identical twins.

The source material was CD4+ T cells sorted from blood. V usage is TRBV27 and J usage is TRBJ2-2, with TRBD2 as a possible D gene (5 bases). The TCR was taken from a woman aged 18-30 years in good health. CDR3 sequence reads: CASSLLARGKAGELFF. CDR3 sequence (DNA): TGTGCCAGCAGTTTACTCGCTCGAGGGAAAGCCGGGGAGCTGTTTTTT.